The 27 T cell receptor beta chains listed next were all sequenced from one sample in a study of regulatory dendritic cells for organ transplantation. The table came from immunoSEQ multiplex PCR; TCRdb's copy has only in-frame clones and leaves some out. The sample has 30,000 to 40,000 clones, 75% to 95% seen once. Source material: naive CD8+ T cells from blood. Subset described: CD45RA+ naive T cells. All receptors come from a human donor in good health.

The chain joins TRBV5-5 to TRBJ2-1; D gene uncertain. The CDR3 length is 13 residues. Trimming took 9 bases from V and 2 from J, leaving 12 bases between them. Germline V gives CDR1 SGHKS, CDR2 YYEKEE (reference sequence). The CDR3 DNA is TGTGCCACTGGTGCGGTGACCTACAATGAGCAGTTCTTC. Protein: CATGAVTYNEQFF.

The V and J genes are TRBV28 and TRBJ1-1; no clear D. Germline V gene sequence: CDR1 MDHEN, CDR2 SYDVKM. The CDR3 covers 16 residues. The V end was cut by 6 bases, the J end by 0 bases, with 17 bases between. The CDR3 sequence: CASSWLGESMNTEAFF. The CDR3 DNA sequence: TGTGCCAGCAGCTGGTTGGGAGAAAGCATGAACACTGAAGCTTTCTTT.

The V and J genes are TRBV19 and TRBJ2-7, with D unresolved. Germline V gene data show CDR1 as LNHDA and CDR2 as SQIVND (reference sequence). CDR3 size: 13 residues. V lost 5 bases and J lost 7, with 15 bases in between. The CDR3 coding sequence is TGTGCCAGTAGTTTCCGAGGCGCGGTGGAGCAGTACTTC. Translated: CASSFRGAVEQYF. The variable domain in full, completed from reference TRBV19 and TRBJ2-7, reads DGGITQSPKYLFRKEGQNVTLSCEQNLNHDAMYWYRQDPGQGLRLIYYSQIVNDFQKGDIAEGYSVSREKKESFPLTVTSAQKNPTAFYLCASSFRGAVEQYFGPGTRLTVT.

This chain connects TRBV7-9 to TRBJ2-7; no reliable D call. The germline CDR1 and CDR2 sequences are SEHNR and FQNEAQ (reference sequence). The CDR3 totals 15 residues. V was pared by 5 bases and J by 1 base, with 15 bases between. The CDR3 loop is CASSRTSDISYEQYF. The CDR3 nucleotides are TGTGCCAGCAGCCGAACAAGCGACATTTCCTACGAGCAGTACTTC.

The chain recombines TRBV6-5 with TRBJ1-4, with D maybe TRBD1 (6 bases). Germline CDR1 reads MNHEY; CDR2 reads SVGAGI. Trimming shortened V by 2 bases and J by 8 bases, and 15 bases separated the two germline ends. CDR3 length: 15 amino acids. CDR3 loop: CASSYTQGVREKLFF. The CDR3 DNA sequence: TGTGCCAGCAGTTACACACAGGGAGTTCGGGAAAAACTGTTTTTT.

The rearrangement joins TRBV9 to TRBJ1-3; D is undetermined. This CDR3 has 11 amino acids. CDR1 and CDR2 (germline): SGDLS, YYNGEE. V shed 3 bases and J shed 5 bases, with 3 bases lying between them. The CDR3 region has the DNA TGTGCCAGCAGCGCGCGAAACACCATATATTTT. Protein sequence: CASSARNTIYF.

V and J are TRBV5-4 and TRBJ1-4; unclear D gene. The V and J ends lost 1 base and 7 bases respectively, with 20 bases between them. Germline lookup yields CDR1 SGHNT and CDR2 YYREEE (reference sequence). CDR3 length: 17 residues. Here the CDR3 DNA reads TGTGCCAGCAGCTTGTTCTGGGCGGACGGTTTGACTGAAAAACTGTTTTTT. Its protein is CASSLFWADGLTEKLFF.

The chain has TRBV5-1 and TRBJ2-7; D not certain. The germline V and J ends were trimmed by 0 bases and 2 bases, with 9 bases remaining between them. This CDR3 has 14 amino acids. CDR1 and CDR2 (germline): SGHRS, YFSETQ. Here the CDR3 reads CASSLVGLAYEQYF. DNA of the CDR3: TGCGCCAGCAGCTTGGTAGGGCTTGCCTACGAGCAGTACTTC.

The chain uses TRBV7-9 and TRBJ2-7; D is possibly TRBD1 (6 bases). CDR3 length: 13 amino acids. CDR1 and CDR2 from the germline V gene are SEHNR and FQNEAQ (reference sequence). Trimming stripped 4 bases from V and 3 bases from J, with 10 bases between. CDR3 nucleotides: TGTGCCAGCAGCTCAGGACAGATCTACGAGCAGTACTTC. It codes for CASSSGQIYEQYF.

The V and J genes are TRBV7-9 and TRBJ2-1; D remains ambiguous. There are 15 residues in the CDR3. The germline V and J ends were trimmed by 5 bases and 2 bases, with 13 bases remaining between them. The V gene's germline CDR1 is SEHNR and CDR2 FQNEAQ (reference sequence). DNA of the CDR3: TGTGCCAGCAGCGCTGACGCCCACCCCTACAATGAGCAGTTCTTC. It translates to CASSADAHPYNEQFF. Full variable domain (remainder filled in from reference TRBV7-9 and TRBJ2-1): DTGVSQNPRHKITKRGQNVTFRCDPISEHNRLYWYRQTLGQGPEFLTYFQNEAQLEKSRLLSDRFSAERPKGSFSTLEIQRTEQGDSAMYLCASSADAHPYNEQFFGPGTRLTVL.

The chain couples TRBV4-3 to TRBJ2-7; D ambiguous. Germline V lookup: CDR1 LGHNA, CDR2 YSLEER. V dropped 4 bases and J dropped 5 bases, with 15 bases sitting between them. This CDR3 is built from 14 residues. The CDR3 protein is CASSPRPMVHEQYF. In nucleotides, the CDR3 is TGCGCCAGCAGCCCCCGCCCAATGGTCCACGAGCAGTACTTC.

The chain combines TRBV6-1 with TRBJ2-7; no reliable D call. There are 11 residues in the CDR3. Trimming left V 4 bases short and J 6 bases short, with 7 bases between. Germline V gives CDR1 MNHNS, CDR2 SASEGT. This CDR3 is CASSVDFEQYF. The CDR3 DNA follows: TGTGCCAGCAGTGTCGATTTCGAGCAGTACTTC.

This chain uses TRBV28 with TRBJ1-4; possibly TRBD1 for D (6 bases). V was shortened by 3 bases and J by 8 bases, with 16 bases between the two germline ends. CDR1 and CDR2 (germline): MDHEN, SYDVKM. CDR3 length: 15 residues. This CDR3 is CASSFLGGFREKLFF. The CDR3 bases are TGTGCCAGCAGTTTCCTAGGGGGGTTTCGAGAAAAACTGTTTTTT.

The V call is TRBV9, the J call TRBJ2-7; 10 nucleotides line up with TRBD2. The CDR3 has 16 residues. Germline CDR1 reads SGDLS; CDR2 reads YYNGEE. With V trimmed by 0 bases and J by 4 bases, 7 bases remained unmatched. CDR3 amino acids: CASSVGMGLATYEQYF. The CDR3 nucleotides read TGTGCCAGCAGCGTAGGTATGGGACTAGCGACATACGAGCAGTACTTC.

The genes are TRBV4-2 and TRBJ1-2; 7 nucleotides align to TRBD1. The V and J ends lost 4 bases and 2 bases, in that order; junction bases with no gene match: 22. The V gene's germline CDR1 is LGHNA and CDR2 YNFKEQ. The CDR3 sequence is 20 residues long. CDR3 nucleotides: TGTGCCAGCAGCCCCAATCCCCCAGATTACTCGGGACAGAGGAACTATGGCTACACCTTC. Translating gives CASSPNPPDYSGQRNYGYTF.

The chain combines TRBV10-2 with TRBJ1-1, with a weak D call TRBD1 (6 bases). Trimming pared 11 bases from V and 4 bases from J, leaving 17 bases between. This CDR3 comprises 13 residues. Germline values: CDR1 WSHSY, CDR2 SAAADI. CDR3 loop: CARRGGRGTEAFF. The CDR3 region has the DNA TGCGCCCGAAGAGGGGGGCGAGGCACTGAAGCTTTCTTT.

The genes are TRBV7-9 and TRBJ2-7; TRBD2 aligns across 11 bases. CDR3 length equals 15 residues. V was clipped by 4 bases and J by 3 bases; unmatched bases: 5. Germline V gene sequence: CDR1 SEHNR, CDR2 FQNEAQ (reference sequence). The CDR3 spells CASSSSGTSGYEQYF. In DNA form, the CDR3 reads TGTGCCAGCAGCTCCTCCGGGACTAGCGGCTACGAGCAGTACTTC.

The chain uses TRBV4-3 and TRBJ2-1; the D is unclear. V gave up 4 bases and J gave up 12 bases, with 16 bases separating them. Germline assignment: CDR1 LGHNA and CDR2 YSLEER. The CDR3 spans 13 residues. The CDR3 here is CASSLWITASQFF. The CDR3 nucleotides are TGCGCCAGCAGCCTCTGGATCACTGCGTCGCAGTTCTTC.

The chain carries TRBV7-2 and TRBJ2-1; D is possibly TRBD2 (5 bases). V was cut by 4 bases and J by 3 bases, with 7 bases left in between. Germline V lookup: CDR1 SGHTA, CDR2 FQGNSA. The CDR3 has 13 amino acids. CDR3 in DNA: TGTGCCAGCAGCTCCCGGGACTACAATGAGCAGTTCTTC. The encoded protein is CASSSRDYNEQFF.

With respect to this clone: One junction end does not reproduce the germline sequence, and a read error may be involved. V and J are TRBV25-1 and TRBJ1-1; D not certain. Germline V gene data show CDR1 as MGHDK and CDR2 as SYGVNS. CDR3 length: 13 amino acids. The CDR3 DNA is TGTGCCAGCACTGAAGTCTGGGACACTGAAGCTTTCTTT. Its protein is CASTEVWDTEAFF.

The CDR3 nucleotides are TGTGCCAGCAGCTTAGGAGGGATTTTATCTAGCACAGATACGCAGTATTTT. Translating it yields CASSLGGILSSTDTQYF. This chain links TRBV11-2 with TRBJ2-3, with TRBD2 as a possible D gene (5 bases). The CDR3 sequence is 17 residues long. Looked up from germline, CDR1 is SGHAT and CDR2 is FQNNGV. Trimming cost V 1 base and J 0 bases, with 14 bases left between them.

The CDR3 sequence is CASSPRARIEQFF. DNA of the CDR3: TGTGCCAGTAGTCCCCGGGCCCGAATTGAGCAGTTCTTC. The chain employs TRBV19 and TRBJ2-1; D not certain. The CDR3 consists of 13 residues. Trimming stripped 5 bases from V and 9 bases from J, with 14 bases between. CDR1 and CDR2 (germline): LNHDA, SQIVND (reference sequence). The entire variable domain, with the rest obtained from reference TRBV19 and TRBJ2-1, is as follows: DGGITQSPKYLFRKEGQNVTLSCEQNLNHDAMYWYRQDPGQGLRLIYYSQIVNDFQKGDIAEGYSVSREKKESFPLTVTSAQKNPTAFYLCASSPRARIEQFFGPGTRLTVL.

This clone was counted once. The chain has TRBV7-9 and TRBJ2-7; 11 bases are a match to TRBD1. V shed 5 bases, J shed 3 bases, and the junction held 3 bases outside the gene matches. The CDR3 is 14 residues long. Germline V gene data show CDR1 as SEHNR and CDR2 as FQNEAQ (reference sequence). The CDR3 reads CASSHGTGGYEQYF. The CDR3 nucleotides read TGTGCCAGCAGCCACGGGACAGGGGGCTACGAGCAGTACTTC. Drawing the rest from reference TRBV7-9 and TRBJ2-7, the complete variable domain is DTGVSQNPRHKITKRGQNVTFRCDPISEHNRLYWYRQTLGQGPEFLTYFQNEAQLEKSRLLSDRFSAERPKGSFSTLEIQRTEQGDSAMYLCASSHGTGGYEQYFGPGTRLTVT.

The chain has TRBV28 and TRBJ2-1; 14 bases are shared with TRBD2. Germline loops: CDR1 MDHEN, CDR2 SYDVKM. The junction had 13 bases not matched to a gene; V was cut back by 6 bases and J by 6 bases. CDR3 length equals 18 residues. CDR3 residues: CASRPGLAGARGPNEQFF. The DNA for the CDR3 is TGTGCCAGCAGACCGGGACTAGCGGGAGCCCGGGGCCCCAATGAGCAGTTCTTC.

This clone was seen once. This chain joins TRBV19 and TRBJ1-5; D is ambiguous. The CDR3 totals 17 residues. V was trimmed by 4 bases and J by 0 bases, leaving 16 bases between them. Germline V gene data show CDR1 as LNHDA and CDR2 as SQIVND (reference sequence). The CDR3 coding sequence is TGTGCCAGTAGTAAGGTGGTTACTTGGGCTAGCAATCAGCCCCAGCATTTT. This translates into CASSKVVTWASNQPQHF.

This chain joins TRBV9 and TRBJ2-1; 7 nucleotides match TRBD2. The V segment lost 4 bases and the J segment 0 bases; nucleotides outside the gene matches: 19. This CDR3 is built from 20 residues. The germline V gene encodes CDR1 SGDLS and CDR2 YYNGEE. The CDR3 coding sequence is TGTGCCAGCAGCCAAGAAGGACTAGGGCAAATTCGAAGCTCCTACAATGAGCAGTTCTTC. Protein sequence: CASSQEGLGQIRSSYNEQFF.

V is TRBV28 and J is TRBJ2-7; TRBD1 matches at 9 bases. In germline, CDR1 is MDHEN, CDR2 SYDVKM. Unmatched junction bases numbered 13, after V lost 5 bases and J lost 5 bases. The CDR3 has 16 residues. In nucleotides, the CDR3 is TGTGCCAGCAGTACGCTCCGGGACAGGGCTCCCGACGAGCAGTACTTC. Its protein is CASSTLRDRAPDEQYF.